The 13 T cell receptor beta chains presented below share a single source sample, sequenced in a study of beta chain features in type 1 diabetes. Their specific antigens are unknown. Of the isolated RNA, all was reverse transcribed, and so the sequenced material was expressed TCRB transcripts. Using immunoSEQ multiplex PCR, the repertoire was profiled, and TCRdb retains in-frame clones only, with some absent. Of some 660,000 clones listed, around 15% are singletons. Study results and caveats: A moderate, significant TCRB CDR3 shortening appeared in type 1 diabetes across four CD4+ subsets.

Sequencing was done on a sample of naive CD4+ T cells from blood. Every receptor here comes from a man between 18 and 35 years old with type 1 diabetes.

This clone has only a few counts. The CDR3 loop is CASSGGLALETQYF. CDR3 nucleotides: TGTGCCAGCAGCGGAGGACTAGCGCTAGAGACCCAGTACTTC. V gene TRBV2 combines with J gene TRBJ2-5; 9 bases agree with TRBD2. The CDR3 is 14 amino acids. Germline loops: CDR1 SNHLY, CDR2 FYNNEI. After removal of 6 bases from V and 4 bases from J, the junction contained 6 bases not matched to a gene.

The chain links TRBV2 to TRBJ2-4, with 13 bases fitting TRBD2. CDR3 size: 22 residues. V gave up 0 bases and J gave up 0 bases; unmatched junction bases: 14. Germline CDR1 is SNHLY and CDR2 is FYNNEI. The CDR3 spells CASSEAELAGGPYYRAKNIQYF. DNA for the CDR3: TGTGCCAGCAGTGAAGCGGAACTAGCGGGAGGGCCATATTATCGAGCCAAAAACATTCAGTACTTC.

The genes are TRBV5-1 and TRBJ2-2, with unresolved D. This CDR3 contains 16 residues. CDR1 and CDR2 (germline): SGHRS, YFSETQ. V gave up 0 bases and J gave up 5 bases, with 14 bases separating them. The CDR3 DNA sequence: TGCGCCAGCAGCTTGGATGGGCCAAGGGTGACCGGGGAGCTGTTTTTT. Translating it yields CASSLDGPRVTGELFF. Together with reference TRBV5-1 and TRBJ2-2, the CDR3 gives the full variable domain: KAGVTQTPRYLIKTRGQQVTLSCSPISGHRSVSWYQQTPGQGLQFLFEYFSETQRNKGNFPGRFSGRQFSNSRSEMNVSTLELGDSALYLCASSLDGPRVTGELFFGEGSRLTVL.

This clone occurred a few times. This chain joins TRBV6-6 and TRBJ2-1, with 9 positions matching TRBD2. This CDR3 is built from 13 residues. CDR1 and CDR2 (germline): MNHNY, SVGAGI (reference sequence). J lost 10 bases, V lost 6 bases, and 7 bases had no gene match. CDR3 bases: TGTGCCAGCAGCACTAGCGGGTACGGAGAGCAGTTCTTC. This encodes CASSTSGYGEQFF.

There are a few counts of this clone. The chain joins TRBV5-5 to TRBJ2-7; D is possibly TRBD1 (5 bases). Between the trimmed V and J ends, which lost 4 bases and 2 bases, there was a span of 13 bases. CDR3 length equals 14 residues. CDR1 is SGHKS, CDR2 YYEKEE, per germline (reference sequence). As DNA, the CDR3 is TGTGCCAGCAGCCGGTCCCAGGGTACCTACGAGCAGTACTTC. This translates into CASSRSQGTYEQYF.

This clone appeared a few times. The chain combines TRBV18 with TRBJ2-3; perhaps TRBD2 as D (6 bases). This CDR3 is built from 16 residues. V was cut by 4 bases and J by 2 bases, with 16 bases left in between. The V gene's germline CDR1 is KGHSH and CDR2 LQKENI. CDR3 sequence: CASSLRAGSVTDTQYF. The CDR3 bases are TGTGCCAGCTCACTAAGAGCGGGCTCCGTCACAGATACGCAGTATTTT.

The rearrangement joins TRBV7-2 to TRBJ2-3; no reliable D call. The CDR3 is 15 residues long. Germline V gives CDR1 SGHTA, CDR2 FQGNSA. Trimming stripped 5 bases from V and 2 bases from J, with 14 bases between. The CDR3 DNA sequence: TGTGCCAGCAGCCCATCCGAGAGGTTCACAGATACGCAGTATTTT. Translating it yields CASSPSERFTDTQYF.

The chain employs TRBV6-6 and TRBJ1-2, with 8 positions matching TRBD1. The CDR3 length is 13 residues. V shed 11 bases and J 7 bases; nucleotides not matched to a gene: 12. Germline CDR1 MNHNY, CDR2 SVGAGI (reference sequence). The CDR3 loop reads CAAQPDRGSGYTF. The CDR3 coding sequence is TGTGCCGCCCAACCCGACAGGGGAAGTGGCTACACCTTC.

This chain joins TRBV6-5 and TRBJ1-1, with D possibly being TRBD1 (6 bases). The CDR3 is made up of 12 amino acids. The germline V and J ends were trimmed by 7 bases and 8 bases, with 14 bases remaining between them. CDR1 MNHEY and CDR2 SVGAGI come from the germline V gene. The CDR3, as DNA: TGTGCCAGCACTTCCCGGGGGCAAGAAGCTTTCTTT. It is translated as CASTSRGQEAFF.

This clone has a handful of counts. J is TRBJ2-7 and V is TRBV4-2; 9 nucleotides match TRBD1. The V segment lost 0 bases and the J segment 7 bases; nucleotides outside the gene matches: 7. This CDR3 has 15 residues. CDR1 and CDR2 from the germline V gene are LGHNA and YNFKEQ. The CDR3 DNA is TGTGCCAGCAGCCAAGAGGGACAGGGTTTACGGGAGCAGTACTTC. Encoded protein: CASSQEGQGLREQYF.

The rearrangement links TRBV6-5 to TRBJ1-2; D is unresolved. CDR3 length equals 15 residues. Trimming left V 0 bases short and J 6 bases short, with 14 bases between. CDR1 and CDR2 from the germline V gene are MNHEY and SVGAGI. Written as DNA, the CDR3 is TGTGCCAGCAGTTACTCGAATTACGGAGGCAATGGCTACACCTTC. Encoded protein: CASSYSNYGGNGYTF.

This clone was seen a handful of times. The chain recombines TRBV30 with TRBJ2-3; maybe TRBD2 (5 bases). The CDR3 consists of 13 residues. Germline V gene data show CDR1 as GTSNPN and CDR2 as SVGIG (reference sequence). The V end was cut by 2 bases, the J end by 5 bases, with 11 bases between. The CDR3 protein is CAWSRGFQDTQYF. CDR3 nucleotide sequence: TGTGCCTGGAGTCGAGGGTTCCAAGATACGCAGTATTTT.

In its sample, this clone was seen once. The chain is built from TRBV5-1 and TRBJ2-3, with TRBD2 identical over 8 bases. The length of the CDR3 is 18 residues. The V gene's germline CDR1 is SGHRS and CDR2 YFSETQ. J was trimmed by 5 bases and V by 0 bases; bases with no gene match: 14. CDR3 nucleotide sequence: TGCGCCAGCAGCTTGGACCCCTTAGCGAGCGGGAGAATAGATACGCAGTATTTT. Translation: CASSLDPLASGRIDTQYF. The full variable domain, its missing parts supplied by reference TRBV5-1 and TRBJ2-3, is KAGVTQTPRYLIKTRGQQVTLSCSPISGHRSVSWYQQTPGQGLQFLFEYFSETQRNKGNFPGRFSGRQFSNSRSEMNVSTLELGDSALYLCASSLDPLASGRIDTQYFGPGTRLTVL.